The 15 T cell receptor beta chains presented below share a single source sample, sequenced in a study of blood T cell repertoires in COVID-19. Sequencing was performed with immunoSEQ multiplex PCR; in TCRdb, only in-frame clones are kept and a portion is missing. The top ten clones hold approximately 0.97% of a sample with 360,000 or so clones, almost 90% of them seen once. The source material was PBMCs or T cells enriched from blood (not recorded which). The source of these receptors is a woman aged 25-40 years who had been exposed to COVID-19.

The chain is built from TRBV12-3 or TRBV12-4 and TRBJ1-1; D not resolved. With 8 bases removed from V and 4 bases from J, the gap between germline ends came to 14 bases. This CDR3 region has 13 residues. Here the CDR3 DNA reads TGTGCCAGCTCTTTTCGGAGGTTCACTGAAGCTTTCTTT. Amino acid sequence: CASSFRRFTEAFF.

The chain joins TRBV23-1 to TRBJ2-1, with 8 nucleotides matching TRBD1. TRBV23-1 is placed among ORFs of uncertain function. The ends lost 4 bases at V and 3 bases at J; junction bases unmatched: 2. The CDR3 spans 14 residues. CDR3 nucleotides: TGCGCCAGCAGTCGAGGACAGGGCTACAATGAGCAGTTCTTC. It yields the protein CASSRGQGYNEQFF.

V gene TRBV5-1 combines with J gene TRBJ2-5; TRBD1 aligns across 11 bases. V shed 4 bases, J shed 3 bases, and the junction held 5 bases outside the gene matches. The CDR3 consists of 15 residues. Germline V lookup: CDR1 SGHRS, CDR2 YFSETQ. CDR3 in amino acids: CASSGGQGAKETQYF. Here the CDR3 DNA reads TGCGCCAGCAGCGGAGGACAGGGGGCGAAAGAGACCCAGTACTTC. The whole variable domain, remainder taken from reference TRBV5-1 and TRBJ2-5, is KAGVTQTPRYLIKTRGQQVTLSCSPISGHRSVSWYQQTPGQGLQFLFEYFSETQRNKGNFPGRFSGRQFSNSRSEMNVSTLELGDSALYLCASSGGQGAKETQYFGPGTRLLVL.

This clone occurred once. The chain joins TRBV28 to TRBJ2-7, with D hard to call. The CDR3 length is 16 residues. Germline values: CDR1 MDHEN, CDR2 SYDVKM. V lost 3 bases and J 2 bases, leaving 17 bases between the germline ends. The CDR3 sequence is CASSLTSDWLAYEQYF. The CDR3 nucleotides are TGTGCCAGCAGTTTGACTTCCGACTGGCTTGCCTACGAGCAGTACTTC.

This clone occurred a few times. The chain uses TRBV29-1 and TRBJ1-2; D possibly corresponds to TRBD1 (5 bases). This CDR3 region has 16 residues. Germline CDR1 reads SQVTM; CDR2 reads ANQGSEA. V was pared by 3 bases and J by 4 bases, with 21 bases between. CDR3 coding DNA: TGCAGCGTTGATTACGGAGGGGCGACAGTTCCCTATGGCTACACCTTC. Translated: CSVDYGGATVPYGYTF.

The rearrangement joins TRBV12-3 or TRBV12-4 to TRBJ1-5; D possibly corresponds to TRBD1 (5 bases). This CDR3 has 13 amino acids. The ends were cut back, 5 bases at V and 5 bases at J, with 10 bases in the middle. CDR3 in DNA: TGTGCCAGCAGTATGGGCAGGGATCAGCCCCAGCATTTT. This translates into CASSMGRDQPQHF.

The V and J genes are TRBV28 and TRBJ1-2; 8 nucleotides align to TRBD1. Trimming took 5 bases from V and 3 from J; bases not matched to a gene: 8. CDR3 length: 15 amino acids. Germline CDR1 and CDR2: MDHEN and SYDVKM. The CDR3: CASSGYGQGHYGYTF. In DNA, the CDR3 is TGTGCCAGCAGTGGCTACGGACAGGGTCACTATGGCTACACCTTC.

The chain combines TRBV19 with TRBJ2-5; TRBD2 matches at 7 bases. Germline-derived CDR1 and CDR2 are LNHDA and SQIVND (reference sequence). Trimming cost V 6 bases and J 2 bases; bases outside gene matches: 9. This CDR3 has 15 residues. This CDR3 is CASRRVAGNQETQYF. In nucleotides, the CDR3 is TGTGCCAGTAGAAGGGTAGCGGGCAATCAAGAGACCCAGTACTTC.

The sample holds one count of this clone. The chain uses TRBV28 and TRBJ1-5, with a possible D match to TRBD1 (6 bases). The CDR3 sequence is 14 residues long. Germline V gives CDR1 MDHEN, CDR2 SYDVKM. V lost 7 bases to trimming and J lost 4 bases, with 14 bases between them. Here the CDR3 reads CASNRDRSNQPQHF. The CDR3 DNA reads TGTGCCAGCAACCGTGACAGGAGTAATCAGCCCCAGCATTTT. The variable domain in full, completed from reference TRBV28 and TRBJ1-5, reads DVKVTQSSRYLVKRTGEKVFLECVQDMDHENMFWYRQDPGLGLRLIYFSYDVKMKEKGDIPEGYSVSREKKERFSLILESASTNQTSMYLCASNRDRSNQPQHFGDGTRLSIL.

V usage is TRBV4-2 and J usage is TRBJ1-1; 7 bases line up with TRBD1. CDR1 is LGHNA and CDR2 is YNFKEQ in the germline V gene. The CDR3 is made up of 13 amino acids. J lost 6 bases, V lost 1 base, and 2 bases had no gene match. The CDR3 reads CASSQGQGPEAFF. For the CDR3, the DNA is TGTGCCAGCAGCCAAGGACAGGGCCCTGAAGCTTTCTTT.

The chain couples TRBV7-6 to TRBJ2-1; 12 bases agree with TRBD2. V trimming: 1 base; J trimming: 5 bases; junction bases outside the gene matches: 6. The CDR3 runs 17 residues. From germline, CDR1 is SGHVS and CDR2 FNYEAQ. The CDR3 sequence: CASSLGTTSGRNNEQFF. CDR3 DNA sequence: TGTGCCAGCAGCTTAGGGACGACTAGCGGGAGAAACAATGAGCAGTTCTTC.

The chain carries TRBV28 and TRBJ2-5, with TRBD2 matching 12 bases. The CDR3 spans 18 residues. V lost 2 bases and J lost 4; bases outside the gene matches: 11. Germline lookup yields CDR1 MDHEN and CDR2 SYDVKM. The CDR3 spells CASSLNMLAGGWAETQYF. CDR3 in DNA: TGTGCCAGCAGTTTAAACATGCTAGCGGGAGGGTGGGCAGAGACCCAGTACTTC. The variable domain in full, completed from reference TRBV28 and TRBJ2-5, reads DVKVTQSSRYLVKRTGEKVFLECVQDMDHENMFWYRQDPGLGLRLIYFSYDVKMKEKGDIPEGYSVSREKKERFSLILESASTNQTSMYLCASSLNMLAGGWAETQYFGPGTRLLVL.

This clone appeared a single time. This chain uses TRBV7-6 with TRBJ2-7, with D possibly matching TRBD1 (6 bases). Deletions cut 5 bases from V and 3 bases from J, with 11 bases between. There are 13 residues in the CDR3. Per germline, CDR1 SGHVS and CDR2 FNYEAQ. CDR3 sequence (DNA): TGTGCCAGCAGCCACGCGGACAGCTACGAGCAGTACTTC. It encodes CASSHADSYEQYF.

The chain combines TRBV14 with TRBJ1-1, with 7 bases that match TRBD1. This CDR3 has 17 residues. CDR1 and CDR2 (germline): SGHDN, FVKESK. V dropped 4 bases and J dropped 3; count of bases not matched to a gene: 14. The chain's CDR3 is CASSRRQGRYGDTEAFF. The CDR3 DNA follows: TGTGCCAGCAGCCGTCGACAGGGCAGATACGGGGACACTGAAGCTTTCTTT.

This chain joins TRBV18 and TRBJ1-5; D call uncertain. Between the trimmed V and J ends, which lost 3 bases and 2 bases, there was a span of 14 bases. This CDR3 spans 16 amino acids. The V gene's germline CDR1 is KGHSH and CDR2 LQKENI. The CDR3 sequence is CASSPNQVSGNQPQHF. The DNA for the CDR3 is TGTGCCAGCTCACCTAATCAAGTCTCGGGCAATCAGCCCCAGCATTTT.